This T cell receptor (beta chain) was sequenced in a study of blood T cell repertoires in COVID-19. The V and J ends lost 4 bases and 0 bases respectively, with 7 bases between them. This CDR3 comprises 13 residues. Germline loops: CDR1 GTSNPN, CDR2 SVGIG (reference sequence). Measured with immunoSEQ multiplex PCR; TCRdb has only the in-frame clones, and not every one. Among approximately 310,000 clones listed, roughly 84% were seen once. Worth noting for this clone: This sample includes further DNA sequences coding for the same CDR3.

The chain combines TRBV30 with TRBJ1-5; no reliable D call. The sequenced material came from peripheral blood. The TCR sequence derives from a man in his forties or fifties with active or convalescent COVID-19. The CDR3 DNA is TGTGCCTGGAATCGCGATAGCAATCAGCCCCAGCATTTT. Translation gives CAWNRDSNQPQHF.